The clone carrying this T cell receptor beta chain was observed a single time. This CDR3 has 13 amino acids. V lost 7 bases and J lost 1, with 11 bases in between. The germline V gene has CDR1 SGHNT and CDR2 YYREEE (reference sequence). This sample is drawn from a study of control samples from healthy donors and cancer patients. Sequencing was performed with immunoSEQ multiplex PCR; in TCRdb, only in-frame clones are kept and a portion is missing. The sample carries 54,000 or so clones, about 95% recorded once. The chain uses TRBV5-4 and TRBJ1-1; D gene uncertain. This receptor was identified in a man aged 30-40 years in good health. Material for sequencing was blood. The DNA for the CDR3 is TGTGCCAGCGGAGCAATGAGGAACACTGAAGCTTTCTTT. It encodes CASGAMRNTEAFF.